The source of this T cell receptor beta chain is a study of memory CD4+ T cells and cytomegalovirus serostatus. Study-wide background: Healthy Belgian adult donors included nine or ten CMV-positive and 20 to 30 CMV-negative people.

Clones were sequenced by immunoSEQ multiplex PCR, and TCRdb holds only the in-frame ones, with some missing. The sample lists about 57,000 clones, roughly 80% seen once, with about 0.86% in the top ten. The CDR3 is 14 amino acids. The V end was cut by 11 bases, the J end by 2 bases, with 15 bases between. Germline loops: CDR1 LNHDA, CDR2 SQIVND (reference sequence). The sort gate was single viable CD3+CD4+CD8-CD45RO+ cells for memory CD4+ T cells. CMV serostatus came from serum IgG against pp150, pp28, p38, p52. V and J are TRBV19 and TRBJ1-4, with D perhaps TRBD1 (5 bases). Material for sequencing was memory CD4+ T cells from blood. This receptor was identified in an adult in good health and CMV-seronegative. The CDR3: CAVRPGRTNEKLFF. In DNA form, the CDR3 reads TGTGCCGTACGGCCGGGACGGACTAATGAAAAACTGTTTTTT.